This T cell receptor (beta chain) was captured by sequencing in a study of cytomegalovirus exposure and HLA in healthy donors. In the PCR, 60 Vbeta and 13 Jbeta primers were used. TCRdb's copy holds only in-frame clones and misses some; the assay was immunoSEQ multiplex PCR. This listing includes 65,000 to 85,000 clones. Germline-derived CDR1 and CDR2 are SGHNT and YYREEE (reference sequence). CDR3 length equals 15 residues. The trim removed 4 bases at V and 4 bases at J, leaving 6 bases unmatched. The origin of this receptor is a woman between 25 and 40 years old in good health and CMV-seronegative. The J gene is TRBJ2-7, the V gene TRBV5-4, with 12 bases fitting TRBD2. Sequenced sample: PBMCs. The CDR3 DNA is TGTGCCAGCAGCCCCACTAGCGGGGGGCTGTACGAGCAGTACTTC. Its protein product is CASSPTSGGLYEQYF. Combining the CDR3 with reference TRBV5-4 and TRBJ2-7 gives the whole variable domain ETGVTQSPTHLIKTRGQQVTLRCSSQSGHNTVSWYQQALGQGPQFIFQYYREEENGRGNFPPRFSGLQFPNYSSELNVNALELDDSALYLCASSPTSGGLYEQYFGPGTRLTVT.